The next 4 T cell receptor beta chains were all read from a single sample in a study of control samples from healthy donors and cancer patients. Clones were read by immunoSEQ multiplex PCR, and TCRdb kept only the in-frame ones, dropping some. The sample carries more than 95,000 clones, 87% recorded once. Sample: blood. The receptors here all came from a man in his 60s in good health.

The count of this clone is one. The V and J genes are TRBV5-6 and TRBJ2-7, with D unclear. There are 11 residues in the CDR3. The germline V gene encodes CDR1 SGHDT and CDR2 YYEEEE. Trimming pared 4 bases from V and 1 base from J, leaving 3 bases between. The chain's CDR3 is CASSASYEQYF. The CDR3 nucleotides are TGTGCCAGCAGCGCATCCTACGAGCAGTACTTC.

The rearrangement links TRBV25-1 to TRBJ2-7; D may be TRBD1 or TRBD2 (5 bases each). The CDR3 runs 15 residues. CDR1 MGHDK and CDR2 SYGVNS come from the germline V gene. Trimming took 3 bases from V and 2 from J, leaving 14 bases between them. The CDR3 DNA follows: TGTGCCAGCAGTGATCCCGGGACGGCCACCTACGAGCAGTACTTC. As protein: CASSDPGTATYEQYF.

The J gene is TRBJ1-2, the V gene TRBV5-1; TRBD1 matches at 10 bases. The CDR3 consists of 19 residues. Germline CDR1 SGHRS, CDR2 YFSETQ. V shed 0 bases and J 1 base; nucleotides not matched to a gene: 12. CDR3 in DNA: TGCGCCAGCAGCTTGGGGTCGACAGGGGGCTTTTCCCTTAACTATGGCTACACCTTC. Translated: CASSLGSTGGFSLNYGYTF.

This clone was detected only a few times. This chain uses TRBV19 with TRBJ2-7, with 7 positions matching TRBD1. Germline CDR1 reads LNHDA; CDR2 reads SQIVND (reference sequence). This CDR3 contains 13 residues. J lost 4 bases, V lost 4 bases, and 4 bases had no gene match. The CDR3 DNA sequence: TGTGCCAGTAGTAGCACACAGGGGTACGAGCAGTACTTC. It specifies CASSSTQGYEQYF. The full variable domain, completed using reference TRBV19 and TRBJ2-7, is DGGITQSPKYLFRKEGQNVTLSCEQNLNHDAMYWYRQDPGQGLRLIYYSQIVNDFQKGDIAEGYSVSREKKESFPLTVTSAQKNPTAFYLCASSSTQGYEQYFGPGTRLTVT.